This T cell receptor (beta chain) was retrieved from a study of radiation and T cells in renal cell carcinoma. As regards this clone: This sample also contains other DNA sequences that code for the same CDR3.

Some clones are missing from TCRdb's copy, which holds only in-frame ones; the method was immunoSEQ multiplex PCR. The table has around 78,000 clones, 89% seen once; the top ten hold approximately 6%. Documented time point: blood 4 weeks post-SBRT, at nephrectomy. Treatment defined: 15 Gy SBRT to primary tumor, nephrectomy 4 weeks later. This CDR3 is 12 amino acids long. V lost 5 bases and J 6 bases, leaving 7 bases between the germline ends. Germline V gene lookup returns CDR1 MDHEN and CDR2 SYDVKM. Here the sequenced sample was blood, taken from a patient whose treatment included radiotherapy and nephrectomy. V gene TRBV28 combines with J gene TRBJ1-4; D ambiguous. The clonotype originates from a woman in her seventies with renal cell carcinoma. CDR3 bases: TGTGCCAGCAGTCCCAAGTATGAAAAACTGTTTTTT. It codes for CASSPKYEKLFF.